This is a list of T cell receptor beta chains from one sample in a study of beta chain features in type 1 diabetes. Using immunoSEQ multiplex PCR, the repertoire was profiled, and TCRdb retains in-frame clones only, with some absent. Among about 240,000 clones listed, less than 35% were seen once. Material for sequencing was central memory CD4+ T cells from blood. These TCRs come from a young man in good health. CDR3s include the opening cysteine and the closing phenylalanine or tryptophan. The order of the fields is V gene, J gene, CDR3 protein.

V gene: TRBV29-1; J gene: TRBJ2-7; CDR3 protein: CSGLGGQGADEQYF
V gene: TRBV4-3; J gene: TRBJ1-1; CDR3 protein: CASSQDINTEAFF
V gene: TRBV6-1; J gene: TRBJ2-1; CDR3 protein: CASIESPLNEQFF
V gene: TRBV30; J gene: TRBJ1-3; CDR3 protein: CAWNPGRGGNTIYF
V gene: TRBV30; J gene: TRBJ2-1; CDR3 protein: CAWSTPGTEHNEQFF
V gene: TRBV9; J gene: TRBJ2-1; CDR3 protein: CASSVSSRTDNEQFF
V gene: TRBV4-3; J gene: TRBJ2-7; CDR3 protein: CASSQDNRRQVTYEQYF
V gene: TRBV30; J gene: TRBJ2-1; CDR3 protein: CAWRTGVSYNEQFF
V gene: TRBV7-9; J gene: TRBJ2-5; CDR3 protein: CASSLASGLQETQYF
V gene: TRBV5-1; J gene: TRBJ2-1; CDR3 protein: CASSASSGGRNEQFF
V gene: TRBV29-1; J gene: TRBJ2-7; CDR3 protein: CSARAQGGMEQYF
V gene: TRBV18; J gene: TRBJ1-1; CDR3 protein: CASSSGQAEGTEAFF
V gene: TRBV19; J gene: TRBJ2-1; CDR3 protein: CASTRRGGSYNEQFF
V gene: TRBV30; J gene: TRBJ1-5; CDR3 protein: CAWSAHQGYQPQHF
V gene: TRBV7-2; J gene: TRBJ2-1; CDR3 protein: CASSPAPSGGYNEQFF
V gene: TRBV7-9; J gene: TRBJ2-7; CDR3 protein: CASRRQPGTLDGEQYF
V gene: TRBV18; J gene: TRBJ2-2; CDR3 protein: CASSPGTTNTGELFF
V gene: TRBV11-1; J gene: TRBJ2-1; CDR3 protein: CASSDRLAGYNEQFF
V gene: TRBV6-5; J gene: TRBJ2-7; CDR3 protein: CASISDSYEQYF
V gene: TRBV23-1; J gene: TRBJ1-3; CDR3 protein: CASSQSIATGGSGNTIYF
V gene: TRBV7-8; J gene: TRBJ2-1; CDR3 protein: CASSYPTGRRQFF
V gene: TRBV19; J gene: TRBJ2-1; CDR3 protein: CASSIGAGQLYNEQFF
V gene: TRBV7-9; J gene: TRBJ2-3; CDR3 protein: CASSRIRRGFTSTDTQYF
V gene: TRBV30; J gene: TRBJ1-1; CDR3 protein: CAWSPPSYRGRAFF
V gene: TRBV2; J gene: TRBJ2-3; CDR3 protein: CASSPWTSTDTQYF
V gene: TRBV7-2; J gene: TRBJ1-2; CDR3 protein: CASSFVGLDGYTF
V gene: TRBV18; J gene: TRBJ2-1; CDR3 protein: CASSPARDNEQFF
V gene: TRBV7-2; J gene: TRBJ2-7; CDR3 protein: CASNPDRGYEQYF
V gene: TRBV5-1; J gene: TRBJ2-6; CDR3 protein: CASSLEDYGANVLTF
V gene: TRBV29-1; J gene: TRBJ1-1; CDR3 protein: CSVQAMGTEAFF
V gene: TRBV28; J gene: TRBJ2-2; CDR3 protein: CASSPTSQNTGELFF
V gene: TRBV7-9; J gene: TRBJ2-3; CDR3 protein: CASSLAGTTDTQYF
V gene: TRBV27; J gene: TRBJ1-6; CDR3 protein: CASSLSRFGSPLHF
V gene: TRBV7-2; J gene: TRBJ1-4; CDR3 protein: CASSSGIVEKLFF
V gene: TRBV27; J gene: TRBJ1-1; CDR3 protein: CASSLRDGNTEAFF
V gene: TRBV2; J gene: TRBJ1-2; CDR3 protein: CASSEARSLGHYGYTF
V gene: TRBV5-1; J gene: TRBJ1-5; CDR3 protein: CASSSTPNQPQHF
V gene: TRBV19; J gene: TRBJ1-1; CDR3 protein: CASSGRVDTEAFF
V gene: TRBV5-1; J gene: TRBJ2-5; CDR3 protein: CASNLLGARETQYF
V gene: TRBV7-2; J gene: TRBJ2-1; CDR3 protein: CASSSSGTNYNEQFF
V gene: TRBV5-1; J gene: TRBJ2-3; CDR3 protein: CASRLVGGRATDTQYF
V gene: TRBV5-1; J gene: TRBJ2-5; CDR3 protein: CASSLWTGRETQYF